These 18 T cell receptor beta chains were all obtained from the same sample, sequenced in a study of T cells of healthy individuals. MiXCR, run by TCRdb on the 5' RACE reads, gives a single entry per CDR3 protein. The sample carries tens of thousands of distinct CDR3 sequences, 15% to 20% recorded once. These receptor sequences come from a human donor in good health.

This clonotype has ten or more counts. This rearrangement joins TRBV6-5 to TRBJ1-1; unclear D gene. This CDR3 has 12 residues. V lost 6 bases to trimming and J lost 3 bases, with 8 bases between them. Per germline, CDR1 MNHEY and CDR2 SVGAGI. The CDR3 region is CASRPTDTEAFF. CDR3 coding DNA: TGTGCCAGCAGGCCGACCGACACTGAAGCTTTCTTT.

In this sample, this clonotype turned up many times. This sequence joins TRBV5-4 and TRBJ2-3; no clear D. The V and J ends lost 0 bases and 6 bases respectively, with 8 bases between them. Germline loops: CDR1 SGHNT, CDR2 YYREEE (reference sequence). The CDR3 runs 13 residues. Here the CDR3 reads CASSLEDWDTQYF. The CDR3 DNA reads as TGTGCCAGCAGCTTGGAGGATTGGGATACGCAGTATTTT.

The chain recombines TRBV5-1 with TRBJ2-3; D is unclear. CDR1 SGHRS and CDR2 YFSETQ come from the germline V gene. The CDR3 length is 12 residues. V was clipped by 3 bases and J by 5 bases, with 7 bases between them. Here the CDR3 reads CASSSTEDTQYF. In DNA form, the CDR3 reads TGCGCCAGCAGCTCCACTGAAGATACGCAGTATTTT.

This clonotype has ten or more counts. The rearrangement joins TRBV29-1 to TRBJ2-3; unclear D gene. The CDR3 is made up of 14 amino acids. The V and J ends lost 7 bases and 0 bases respectively, with 14 bases between them. The V gene's germline CDR1 is SQVTM and CDR2 ANQGSEA. CDR3 DNA sequence: TGCAGCGCCTCCGTCGGATCTAGCACAGATACGCAGTATTTT. Translation gives CSASVGSSTDTQYF.

This clonotype was found many times. DNA for the CDR3: TGCGCCAGCAGCCAAGATGATGTAAGCACAGATACGCAGTATTTT. Residues: CASSQDDVSTDTQYF. V usage is TRBV4-1 and J usage is TRBJ2-3; no clear D. Deletions cut 0 bases from V and 0 bases from J, with 7 bases between. This CDR3 has 15 amino acids. The germline CDR1 and CDR2 sequences are MGHRA and YSYEKL.

This clonotype has ten or more counts. The rearrangement links TRBV4-1 to TRBJ1-5; D unresolved. V was clipped by 1 base and J by 3 bases, with 10 bases between them. The germline gives CDR1 MGHRA, CDR2 YSYEKL. The CDR3 sequence is 15 residues long. The chain's CDR3 is CASSQVQVDNQPQHF. The CDR3 bases are TGCGCCAGCAGCCAAGTGCAGGTAGACAATCAGCCCCAGCATTTT.

This clonotype was observed a handful of times. The chain employs TRBV9 and TRBJ2-7, with D possibly matching TRBD2 (7 bases). The CDR3 has 15 amino acids. Trimming cost V 0 bases and J 6 bases, with 16 bases left between them. Germline CDR1 is SGDLS and CDR2 is YYNGEE. CDR3 residues: CASSVGGGGVGEQYF. The DNA for the CDR3 is TGTGCCAGCAGCGTAGGAGGGGGAGGGGTCGGCGAGCAGTACTTC.

This clonotype was counted between two and nine times. This chain's CDR3 is CASSQEGRGGHNEQFF. Here the CDR3 DNA reads TGCGCCAGCAGCCAAGAGGGGCGGGGGGGACACAATGAGCAGTTCTTC. V gene TRBV4-1 combines with J gene TRBJ2-1; 9 bases match TRBD2. Losses at the gene ends were 0 bases for V and 5 bases for J; bases not matched to a gene: 5. Germline V gives CDR1 MGHRA, CDR2 YSYEKL. CDR3 length: 16 residues.

The J gene is TRBJ2-2, the V gene TRBV20-1; D is possibly TRBD1 or TRBD2 (5 bases each). Germline CDR1 DFQATT, CDR2 SNEGSKA (reference sequence). Trimming removed 0 bases at V and 5 bases at J, with 13 bases between. The CDR3 runs 15 residues. The CDR3 DNA reads as TGCAGTGCTAGAGATCTTATGTGGGGGACCGGGGAGCTGTTTTTT. This translates into CSARDLMWGTGELFF.

The gene calls are TRBV6-5 and TRBJ2-7, with 7 bases identical to TRBD1. The CDR3 extends over 15 amino acids. Germline CDR1 reads MNHEY; CDR2 reads SVGAGI. The trim removed 7 bases at V and 3 bases at J, leaving 12 bases unmatched. The CDR3 nucleotides read TGTGCCAGCAAACCCGGGACAGCTGGAGTCTACGAGCAGTACTTC. This encodes CASKPGTAGVYEQYF.

In this sample, this clonotype turned up many times. The V gene is TRBV28, the J gene TRBJ1-4, with 8 bases fitting TRBD1. Germline loops: CDR1 MDHEN, CDR2 SYDVKM. Trimming took 6 bases from V and 8 from J; bases not matched to a gene: 8. There are 14 residues in the CDR3. This chain's CDR3 is CASRQRGQGEKLFF. The DNA for the CDR3 is TGTGCCAGCAGGCAGCGCGGACAGGGCGAAAAACTGTTTTTT.

About this clonotype: A read error may produce the germline difference seen at one junction end. This chain connects TRBV10-3 to TRBJ2-1; D is ambiguous. There are 13 residues in the CDR3. Germline CDR1 ENHRY, CDR2 SYGVKD. The CDR3 loop reads CAISGNSHNEQFF. The CDR3 DNA reads TGTGCCATCAGTGGAAACTCCCACAATGAGCAGTTCTTC.

This clonotype appeared many times. The chain joins TRBV6-5 to TRBJ2-1; no clear D gene. Germline V gene sequence: CDR1 MNHEY, CDR2 SVGAGI. This CDR3 region has 15 residues. V shed 4 bases and J shed 1 base, with 11 bases lying between them. CDR3 bases: TGTGCCAGCAGTTCCGGGTGGGAATCCTACAATGAGCAGTTCTTC. Its translation: CASSSGWESYNEQFF.

This clonotype has more than one count but fewer than ten. V usage is TRBV18 and J usage is TRBJ2-7; 7 positions agree with TRBD2. Germline-derived CDR1 and CDR2 are KGHSH and LQKENI. This CDR3 contains 15 residues. J lost 5 bases, V lost 1 base, and 8 bases had no gene match. The CDR3 sequence is CASSPQGGSPHEQYF. CDR3 sequence (DNA): TGTGCCAGCTCACCACAAGGCGGGAGTCCCCACGAGCAGTACTTC.

This clonotype was counted many times. The rearrangement links TRBV20-1 to TRBJ1-4; 8 nucleotides agree with TRBD1. CDR1 DFQATT and CDR2 SNEGSKA come from the germline V gene (reference sequence). The CDR3 covers 13 residues. V dropped 5 bases and J dropped 13; count of bases not matched to a gene: 12. CDR3 coding DNA: TGCAGTGCTCCAGGACAGGGATTAAGTGGACTGTTTTTT. Amino acid sequence: CSAPGQGLSGLFF.

This clonotype was recorded many times. The genes are TRBV20-1 and TRBJ1-1; weak D call: TRBD1 (5 bases). The germline V gene has CDR1 DFQATT and CDR2 SNEGSKA (reference sequence). Trimming removed 6 bases from V and 4 bases from J, with 18 bases in between. This CDR3 has 14 amino acids. The CDR3 loop reads CSAPPGARVTEAFF. DNA for the CDR3: TGCAGTGCCCCCCCCGGGGCAAGAGTCACTGAAGCTTTCTTT.

The CDR3 DNA sequence: TGTGCCAGCAGCGTTACCGGGACAGGGTACGGGGAGCAGTACTTC. Amino acids: CASSVTGTGYGEQYF. The rearrangement links TRBV9 to TRBJ2-7; 9 bases align to TRBD1. This CDR3 has 15 residues. Trimming took 2 bases from V and 7 from J; bases not matched to a gene: 10. CDR1 is SGDLS, CDR2 YYNGEE, per germline.

In this sample, this clonotype turned up many times. This chain joins TRBV12-3 or TRBV12-4 and TRBJ1-2; no clear D gene. Trimming removed 6 bases at V and 12 bases at J, with 17 bases between. CDR3 size: 12 residues. Written as DNA, the CDR3 is TGTGCCAGCAGCAAGGACTTGCTTGGTCACACCTTC. Its translation: CASSKDLLGHTF.